The TCR beta chain described here comes from a study of CD8+ T cells in alopecia areata. The CDR3 is made up of 15 amino acids. Trimming cost V 3 bases and J 2 bases, with 11 bases left between them. The germline V gene encodes CDR1 LNHDA and CDR2 SQIVND (reference sequence). Concerning this clone itself: Its antigen is currently unknown.

This sample's treatment: oral pan-JAK inhibitor, 5-10 mg twice daily. Extracted RNA was reverse transcribed, and the resulting cDNA served as sequencing template. The method was immunoSEQ multiplex PCR; TCRdb's version includes in-frame clones alone and lacks a portion of them. The repertoire holds around 270,000 clones, with roughly 60% as singletons. Notes on the study in general: TCR sharing across patients was less clear than in mice, possibly HLA-related. Lesional scalp, notably in alopecia totalis/universalis, had clonality above that of normal scalp. Scalp specimens additionally yield sequences from normal skin's resident alphabeta T cells.

The source is a human donor with alopecia areata. Sequences were derived from CD4+ T cells sorted from blood, sampled at week 24, from a patient treated with tofacitinib. The chain uses TRBV19 and TRBJ1-5; unclear D gene. The CDR3 reads CASSIWVRGNQPQHF. The CDR3 bases are TGTGCCAGTAGTATCTGGGTTAGGGGCAATCAGCCCCAGCATTTT.